This is a list of T cell receptor beta chains from one sample in a study of cytotoxic CD8 clonotypes in ibrutinib-treated CLL. Here immunoSEQ multiplex PCR was the method, and the copy in TCRdb shows in-frame clones only, minus some. This table holds about 200,000 clones, around 75% found once. This specimen was PBMCs, taken after 12 months of ibrutinib treatment. These receptor sequences come from a human donor with chronic lymphocytic leukemia. Each CDR3 is given with its conserved first and last residue. D genes are given only for firm matches. Size tells how often a clone was seen (once, few, many) or the class of an expanded clone, and some rows leave it out.

TRBV9,TRBJ1-2,.,.,CASSDSGLANYGYTF,TGTGCCAGCAGCGATTCAGGGCTAGCTAACTATGGCTACACCTTC
TRBV18,TRBJ2-2,.,.,CASSPFSVKNTGELFF,TGTGCCAGCTCACCATTCTCTGTGAAGAACACCGGGGAGCTGTTTTTT
TRBV5-4,TRBJ2-7,TRBD2,.,CASSFGSGGPYEQYF,TGTGCCAGCAGCTTCGGCAGCGGGGGGCCCTACGAGCAGTACTTC
TRBV7-2,TRBJ1-5,.,.,CASSLESVLQPQHF,TGTGCCAGCAGCTTAGAATCGGTGCTTCAGCCCCAGCATTTT
TRBV27,TRBJ2-5,.,.,CASSAYRDLETQYF,TGTGCCAGCAGCGCTTACAGGGATCTGGAGACCCAGTACTTC
TRBV6-4,TRBJ2-7,TRBD2,.,CASSDEAGAPYEQYF,TGTGCCAGCAGTGACGAAGCGGGAGCCCCCTACGAGCAGTACTTC
TRBV5-1,TRBJ2-1,.,.,CASSPNTRGVQFF,TGCGCCAGCAGTCCGAACACACGTGGCGTGCAGTTCTTC
TRBV19,TRBJ2-3,.,.,CASRTRTLARSHIYHTQYF,TGTGCCAGTAGGACCCGCACCCTAGCCCGGAGCCACATCTACCATACGCAGTATTTT
TRBV19,TRBJ2-2,TRBD1,.,CASSGQGARTGELFF,TGTGCCAGTAGTGGACAGGGGGCAAGGACCGGGGAGCTGTTTTTT
TRBV19,TRBJ2-7,.,.,CASSPPSGPSYEQYF,TGTGCCAGTTCGCCTCCGAGCGGGCCTTCCTACGAGCAGTACTTC
TRBV6-6,TRBJ2-1,TRBD1,.,CASSPAGTGGSYEQFF,TGTGCCAGCAGTCCTGCCGGGACAGGGGGATCGTACGAGCAGTTCTTC
TRBV5-1,TRBJ2-2,.,.,CASSLVVAGELFF,TGCGCCAGCAGCTTGGTGGTGGCCGGGGAGCTGTTTTTT
TRBV6-6,TRBJ2-5,TRBD1,few,CASAPYRAGGQETQYF,TGTGCCAGCGCCCCTTATAGGGCAGGGGGCCAAGAGACCCAGTACTTC
TRBV6-6,TRBJ2-1,.,.,CASSYLSSKDEQFF,TGTGCCAGCAGTTACTTGTCTAGTAAGGATGAGCAGTTCTTC
TRBV30,TRBJ2-5,.,.,CAWSVGWLGSSQETQYF,TGTGCCTGGAGTGTAGGGTGGCTAGGAAGTAGCCAAGAGACCCAGTACTTC
TRBV4-1,TRBJ1-5,TRBD1,few,CASSQPGTGMHF,TGCGCCAGCAGCCAGCCCGGGACAGGAATGCATTTT
TRBV5-1,TRBJ2-5,.,.,CASSLGQGGETQYF,TGCGCCAGCAGCTTGGGTCAGGGTGGGGAGACCCAGTACTTC
TRBV7-8,TRBJ1-5,.,.,CASSSGALGNQPQHF,TGTGCCAGCAGCTCCGGGGCTTTGGGGAATCAGCCCCAGCATTTT
TRBV18,TRBJ1-5,.,.,CASSPPGGNQPQHF,TGTGCCAGCTCACCACCAGGGGGTAATCAGCCCCAGCATTTT
TRBV9,TRBJ1-6,.,.,CASSVGGGHNSPLHF,TGTGCCAGCAGCGTAGGAGGGGGGCATAATTCACCCCTCCACTTT
TRBV30,TRBJ2-5,.,once,CAWSVGDMRFLETQYF,TGTGCCTGGAGTGTAGGGGACATGCGATTTCTTGAGACCCAGTACTTC
TRBV5-1,TRBJ2-1,TRBD2,few,CASSFYSGGDEQFF,TGCGCCAGCAGCTTCTATAGCGGGGGCGATGAGCAGTTCTTC
TRBV5-1,TRBJ1-5,.,.,CASSPRGGSQPQHF,TGCGCCAGCAGCCCGAGGGGTGGTAGTCAGCCCCAGCATTTT
TRBV7-9,TRBJ1-1,.,few,CASSLEGYPGQEAFF,TGTGCCAGCAGCCTCGAGGGTTATCCTGGGCAGGAAGCTTTCTTT
TRBV21-1,TRBJ1-3,.,.,CASSETGGSGNTIYF,TGTGCCAGCAGCGAAACAGGGGGCTCTGGAAACACCATATATTTT
TRBV5-6,TRBJ2-7,.,.,CASSAGPRDEQYF,TGTGCCAGCAGCGCGGGCCCCCGGGACGAGCAGTACTTC
TRBV29-1,TRBJ1-2,TRBD1,.,CSVEGQGSSNYGYTF,TGCAGCGTTGAGGGACAGGGGTCATCGAACTATGGCTACACCTTC
TRBV15,TRBJ1-2,TRBD1,.,CATSRWTGGDYGYTF,TGTGCCACCAGCCGATGGACAGGGGGCGACTATGGCTACACCTTC
TRBV4-2,TRBJ2-3,TRBD1,.,CASSQVSGQGLDTQYF,TGTGCCAGCAGCCAAGTTAGTGGACAGGGATTAGATACGCAGTATTTT
TRBV9,TRBJ2-5,.,.,CASSSGLGGETQYF,TGTGCCAGCAGCTCTGGATTAGGTGGGGAGACCCAGTACTTC
TRBV30,TRBJ2-5,.,.,CAWSGGETQYF,TGTGCCTGGAGTGGAGGGGAGACCCAGTACTTC
TRBV15,TRBJ2-6,.,once,CATSRDLGANVLTF,TGTGCCACCAGCAGGGACCTAGGGGCCAACGTCCTGACTTTC
TRBV2,TRBJ1-2,.,.,CASSEVDPNYGYTF,TGTGCCAGCAGTGAGGTGGACCCTAACTATGGCTACACCTTC
TRBV29-1,TRBJ2-7,.,.,CSVIHRSYEQYF,TGCAGCGTGATCCATCGCTCCTACGAGCAGTACTTC
TRBV18,TRBJ2-7,.,few,CASSPIHQGNYEQYF,TGTGCCAGCTCACCTATCCATCAGGGCAACTACGAGCAGTACTTC
TRBV7-9,TRBJ1-2,.,.,CAITRTANYGYTF,TGTGCCATCACCAGGACAGCTAACTATGGCTACACCTTC
TRBV4-1,TRBJ1-2,.,.,CASSQDHWGNYGYTF,TGCGCCAGCAGCCAAGATCATTGGGGCAACTATGGCTACACCTTC
TRBV7-3,TRBJ1-6,.,few,CASSSSDRSGSPLHF,TGTGCCAGCAGCTCGTCCGACAGGTCTGGTTCACCCCTCCACTTT
TRBV21-1,TRBJ1-1,.,.,CASSAGTGMGFTEAFF,TGTGCCAGCAGCGCAGGGACGGGTATGGGATTCACTGAAGCTTTCTTT
TRBV6-4,TRBJ1-1,TRBD1,.,CASSDSGQGAISNTEAFF,TGTGCCAGCAGTGACTCGGGACAGGGGGCGATCTCGAACACTGAAGCTTTCTTT
TRBV21-1,TRBJ2-1,.,few,CASSKEGRDRILNSYNEQFF,TGTGCCAGCAGCAAAGAGGGGCGGGACAGAATTTTAAACTCCTACAATGAGCAGTTCTTC